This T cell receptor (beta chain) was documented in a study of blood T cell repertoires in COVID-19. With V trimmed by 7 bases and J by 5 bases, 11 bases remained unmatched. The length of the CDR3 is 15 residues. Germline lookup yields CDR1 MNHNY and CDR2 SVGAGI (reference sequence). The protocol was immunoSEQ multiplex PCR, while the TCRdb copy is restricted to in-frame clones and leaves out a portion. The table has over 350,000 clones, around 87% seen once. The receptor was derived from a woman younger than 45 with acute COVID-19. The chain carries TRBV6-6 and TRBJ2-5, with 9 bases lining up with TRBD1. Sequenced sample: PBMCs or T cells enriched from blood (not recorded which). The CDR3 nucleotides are TGTGCCAGCATCAGGGGACAGGGAAGGTTTGAGACCCAGTACTTC. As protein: CASIRGQGRFETQYF.